One and the same sample provided the 11 T cell receptor beta chains below, sequenced in a study of OX40 agonist ivuxolimab in advanced cancers. Preparation of the library involved the immunoSEQ multiplex PCR assay. Entries here come from immuneACCESS through TCRdb and include only in-frame sequences with V and J called. Some clones fail to appear in such tables; in the studies checked, an unresolved V gene covers under half of the shortfall, and the cause of the remainder is unknown. This sample holds around 60,000 clones; approximately 88% were observed only once. The leading ten clones occupy approximately 3% of the sample. The sequenced sample was CD4+ or CD8+ T cells sorted from blood, obtained in a trial of the OX40 agonist ivuxolimab. The receptors derive from an adult with an advanced solid tumor such as melanoma, head and neck, liver or kidney cancer.

J is TRBJ2-1 and V is TRBV30; weak D call: TRBD2 (5 bases). Germline-derived CDR1 and CDR2 are GTSNPN and SVGIG (reference sequence). This CDR3 region has 11 residues. V was pared by 7 bases and J by 6 bases, with 10 bases between. In DNA form, the CDR3 reads TGTGCCTACCGGGGTTTCAATGAGCAGTTCTTC. Protein product: CAYRGFNEQFF.

The chain carries TRBV7-9 and TRBJ2-7; no clear D. The germline V and J ends were trimmed by 5 bases and 3 bases, with 11 bases remaining between them. The CDR3 is 13 amino acids. Germline-derived CDR1 and CDR2 are SEHNR and FQNEAQ (reference sequence). The DNA of the CDR3 is TGTGCCAGCAGCCCCTCGGGTGGCTACGAGCAGTACTTC. Its translation: CASSPSGGYEQYF.

CDR3 nucleotides: TGTGCCAGCAGTGCGGGCCACGGAGGAGATACGCAGTATTTT. Amino acids: CASSAGHGGDTQYF. The chain combines TRBV25-1 with TRBJ2-3; the D gene is possibly TRBD2 (5 bases). Germline assignment: CDR1 MGHDK and CDR2 SYGVNS. V lost 4 bases and J 5 bases, leaving 13 bases between the germline ends. This CDR3 is built from 14 residues.

The V gene is TRBV7-2, the J gene TRBJ1-1; no reliable D call. The germline CDR1 and CDR2 sequences are SGHTA and FQGNSA. Trimming removed 1 base from V and 7 bases from J, with 10 bases in between. CDR3 length: 13 amino acids. In DNA form, the CDR3 reads TGTGCCAGCAGCTTAGTTAGGCCCAGTGAAGCTTTCTTT. Its translation: CASSLVRPSEAFF. The full variable domain, in which reference TRBV7-2 and TRBJ1-1 provide the parts outside the CDR3, is GAGVSQSPSNKVTEKGKDVELRCDPISGHTALYWYRQSLGQGLEFLIYFQGNSAPDKSGLPSDRFSAERTGGSVSTLTIQRTQQEDSAVYLCASSLVRPSEAFFGQGTRLTVV.

This clone came up a few times. V and J are TRBV14 and TRBJ2-5; D unclear. CDR3 size: 15 residues. Germline loops: CDR1 SGHDN, CDR2 FVKESK. Trimming cost V 7 bases and J 5 bases, with 20 bases left between them. For the CDR3, the DNA is TGTGCCAGCAACCGACACGGACGGCTGGGGGAGACCCAGTACTTC. This codes for CASNRHGRLGETQYF.

The J gene is TRBJ2-6, the V gene TRBV7-9; 12 nucleotides align to TRBD2. With 0 bases clipped from V and 2 bases from J, the junction kept 5 bases outside the gene matches. The CDR3 is 19 residues long. The germline V gene encodes CDR1 SEHNR and CDR2 FQNEAQ (reference sequence). The CDR3: CASSLAGASGRAGANVLTF. The CDR3 DNA follows: TGTGCCAGCAGCTTAGCAGGCGCTAGCGGGAGGGCTGGGGCCAACGTCCTGACTTTC.

V usage is TRBV19 and J usage is TRBJ2-5; D is ambiguous. Trimming removed 10 bases at V and 1 base at J, with 10 bases between. This CDR3 comprises 12 residues. Germline V gene lookup returns CDR1 LNHDA and CDR2 SQIVND (reference sequence). The CDR3 loop is CATGRPQETQYF. The CDR3 DNA reads as TGTGCCACCGGGCGACCCCAAGAGACCCAGTACTTC.

The chain combines TRBV4-3 with TRBJ2-3, with 9 bases fitting TRBD2. V was pared by 4 bases and J by 5 bases, with 4 bases of the junction left unmatched. CDR1 LGHNA and CDR2 YSLEER come from the germline V gene. The CDR3 covers 14 residues. CDR3 loop: CASSRAGGIDTQYF. In nucleotides, the CDR3 is TGCGCCAGCAGCCGAGCGGGAGGCATAGATACGCAGTATTTT.

The chain carries TRBV7-9 and TRBJ1-4, with 7 bases matching TRBD1. The germline V gene encodes CDR1 SEHNR and CDR2 FQNEAQ (reference sequence). V lost 5 bases, J lost 2 bases, and 8 bases stayed unmatched. The CDR3 has 16 residues. The CDR3 bases are TGTGCCAGCAGCAGTAGACAGGGACTGACTAATGAAAAACTGTTTTTT. Its protein is CASSSRQGLTNEKLFF.

Notes on this clone: At one end the junction does not follow the germline gene, possibly because of a read error. The chain combines TRBV18 with TRBJ2-2, with 14 nucleotides matching TRBD2. Germline-derived CDR1 and CDR2 are KGHSH and LQKENI. The CDR3 contains 18 residues. The CDR3 bases are TGTGCCAGCTCCCCCGGGACTAGCGGGAGATCGAACGCCGGGGAGCTGTTTTTT. Residues: CASSPGTSGRSNAGELFF.

V and J are TRBV18 and TRBJ1-3, with D unclear. CDR1 KGHSH and CDR2 LQKENI come from the germline V gene. The CDR3 covers 16 residues. The V end was cut by 0 bases, the J end by 1 base, with 10 bases between. CDR3 sequence: CASSPPIEGSGNTIYF. For the CDR3, the DNA is TGTGCCAGCTCACCACCAATCGAAGGTTCTGGAAACACCATATATTTT.